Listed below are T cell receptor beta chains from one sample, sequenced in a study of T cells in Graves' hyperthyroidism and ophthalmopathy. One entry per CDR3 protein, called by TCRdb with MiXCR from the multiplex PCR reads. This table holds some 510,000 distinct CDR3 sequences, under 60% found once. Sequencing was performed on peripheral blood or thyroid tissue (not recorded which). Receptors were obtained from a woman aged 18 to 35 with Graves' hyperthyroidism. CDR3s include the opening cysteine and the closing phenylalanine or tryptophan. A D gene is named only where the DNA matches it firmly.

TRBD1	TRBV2	CASSETGSYGTDGYTF
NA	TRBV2	CASSELATNEKLFF
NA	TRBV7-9	CASSPAIGGRQETQYF
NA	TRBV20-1	CSARGRHF
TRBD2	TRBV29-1	CSVLTSVYEQYF
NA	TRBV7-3	CASSLDVGRRNTGELFF
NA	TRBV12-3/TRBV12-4	CASCPQGTGRNQPQHF
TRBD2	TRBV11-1	CASSWSSGTYNEQFF
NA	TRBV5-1	CASSPSSGADTGELFF
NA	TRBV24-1	CATSALGYNYGYTF
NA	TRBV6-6	CASKGQGSHEQYF
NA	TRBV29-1	CNARQVPQPQHF
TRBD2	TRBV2	CASSGGLAGGEQFF
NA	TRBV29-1	CSAGWRTSNTEAFF
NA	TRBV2	CASWNQETQYF
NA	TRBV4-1	CASSQPAMNTEAFF
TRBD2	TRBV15	CATSRLGLAGEQYF
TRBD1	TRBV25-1	CASYRQGGYNQPQHF
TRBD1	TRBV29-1	CSAEDGDRDPNQPQHF
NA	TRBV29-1	CSVDPGPSVHEQYF
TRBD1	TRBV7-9	CASSAGDRVREQYF
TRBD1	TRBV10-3	CAISAGQTQETQYF
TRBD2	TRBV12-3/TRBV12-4	CASGLAGGKPYEQYF